These T cell receptor beta chains were read from a single sample in a study of blood T cells in healthy people across ages. Each CDR3 protein is one row after TCRdb ran MiXCR on the 5' RACE reads. The sample has roughly 700,000 distinct CDR3 sequences; around 25% are singletons. These data were also filed under a second study, of T cells of mothers and their children.

The sequenced sample consisted of blood. The receptor source for this set is a boy aged 5-17 years in good health. The CDR3 runs from the conserved cysteine through the conserved F or W. Each record gives: D gene, clone size, J gene, V gene, CDR3 protein, CDR3 DNA. D genes are given only for firm matches. Clone size, where shown, is once, few, many, or a class for clones that have expanded.

d_gene: TRBD2; abundance: -; j_gene: TRBJ2-2; v_gene: TRBV11-2; CDR3aa: CASSLALAGGRTGELFF; CDR3nt: TGTGCCAGCAGCTTAGCACTAGCGGGGGGCCGTACCGGGGAGCTGTTTTTT
d_gene: -; abundance: -; j_gene: TRBJ2-5; v_gene: TRBV28; CDR3aa: CASSSIVEETQYF; CDR3nt: TGTGCCAGCAGTTCTATAGTGGAGGAGACCCAGTACTTC
d_gene: -; abundance: many; j_gene: TRBJ1-2; v_gene: TRBV9; CDR3aa: CASSPSSGASPTYGYTF; CDR3nt: TGTGCCAGCAGCCCCTCGTCGGGGGCAAGCCCCACCTATGGCTACACCTTC
d_gene: -; abundance: -; j_gene: TRBJ2-2; v_gene: TRBV11-2; CDR3aa: CASSSRDPPTGELFF; CDR3nt: TGTGCCAGCAGCTCCCGGGACCCCCCCACCGGGGAGCTGTTTTTT
d_gene: -; abundance: few; j_gene: TRBJ2-7; v_gene: TRBV4-2; CDR3aa: CASSQARGGSYEQYF; CDR3nt: TGTGCCAGCAGCCAGGCGAGGGGGGGGTCCTACGAGCAGTACTTC
d_gene: -; abundance: -; j_gene: TRBJ2-7; v_gene: TRBV27; CDR3aa: CASGRQGPYEQYF; CDR3nt: TGTGCCAGCGGCCGGCAGGGACCCTACGAGCAGTACTTC
d_gene: -; abundance: -; j_gene: TRBJ1-2; v_gene: TRBV12-3/TRBV12-4; CDR3aa: CASIHTGLGYGYTF; CDR3nt: TGTGCCAGCATTCACACGGGGTTAGGCTATGGCTACACCTTC
d_gene: -; abundance: -; j_gene: TRBJ2-7; v_gene: TRBV7-9; CDR3aa: CASSLSLGELGEQYF; CDR3nt: TGTGCCAGCAGCTTATCTCTGGGGGAGTTGGGCGAGCAGTACTTC
d_gene: -; abundance: few; j_gene: TRBJ2-7; v_gene: TRBV4-1; CDR3aa: CASSQTEERSCEQYF; CDR3nt: TGCGCCAGCAGCCAGACAGAAGAAAGAAGCTGCGAGCAGTACTTC
d_gene: -; abundance: -; j_gene: TRBJ2-1; v_gene: TRBV5-1; CDR3aa: CASSLAEEIYNEQFF; CDR3nt: TGCGCCAGCAGCTTGGCAGAAGAAATATACAATGAGCAGTTCTTC
d_gene: -; abundance: -; j_gene: TRBJ2-7; v_gene: TRBV28; CDR3aa: CASRNQGFSYEQYF; CDR3nt: TGTGCCAGCAGGAATCAGGGATTCTCCTACGAGCAGTACTTC
d_gene: -; abundance: few; j_gene: TRBJ2-5; v_gene: TRBV6-5; CDR3aa: CASSYSNPGRWAQYF; CDR3nt: TGTGCCAGCAGTTACTCAAATCCAGGGCGTTGGGCCCAGTACTTC
d_gene: -; abundance: few; j_gene: TRBJ2-7; v_gene: TRBV28; CDR3aa: CASRTLQRKNSYEQYF; CDR3nt: TGTGCCAGCAGGACCCTACAGAGAAAGAATTCCTACGAGCAGTACTTC
d_gene: -; abundance: few; j_gene: TRBJ2-5; v_gene: TRBV4-1; CDR3aa: CASSQWFTGPGSETQYF; CDR3nt: TGCGCCAGCAGCCAGTGGTTTACAGGGCCGGGTTCAGAGACCCAGTACTTC
d_gene: -; abundance: -; j_gene: TRBJ2-1; v_gene: TRBV20-1; CDR3aa: CSANGYERIYNEQFF; CDR3nt: TGCAGTGCTAATGGGTATGAGCGGATCTACAATGAGCAGTTCTTC
d_gene: TRBD1; abundance: few; j_gene: TRBJ2-5; v_gene: TRBV2; CDR3aa: CASRTGQETQYF; CDR3nt: TGTGCCAGCAGGACAGGGCAGGAGACCCAGTACTTC
d_gene: TRBD2; abundance: -; j_gene: TRBJ2-5; v_gene: TRBV10-3; CDR3aa: CAISSSGSRETHYF; CDR3nt: TGTGCCATCAGTTCTAGCGGGAGTCGAGAGACCCACTACTTC
d_gene: -; abundance: few; j_gene: TRBJ2-1; v_gene: TRBV4-1; CDR3aa: CVSSQARDNEQFF; CDR3nt: TGCGTCAGCAGCCAAGCTCGGGACAATGAGCAGTTCTTC
d_gene: TRBD2; abundance: few; j_gene: TRBJ2-1; v_gene: TRBV20-1; CDR3aa: CSADTSGSYNEQFF; CDR3nt: TGCAGTGCCGATACTAGCGGATCCTACAATGAGCAGTTCTTC
d_gene: TRBD1; abundance: few; j_gene: TRBJ1-2; v_gene: TRBV24-1; CDR3aa: CATSDTWTGYGYTF; CDR3nt: TGTGCCACCAGTGACACCTGGACAGGGTATGGCTACACCTTC